This entry is about one T cell receptor (beta chain). No cognate antigen has been identified for it. No qualities accompany the bases; no much larger clone lies one base away. The immunoSEQ Assay was used to sequence TCRbeta CDR3 regions. After extraction, genomic DNA underwent amplification by bias-controlled multiplex PCR, followed by high-throughput sequencing. From the authors' description of their analysis: To quantify the absolute abundance of each unique TCRbeta CDR3 region, sequences were collapsed and filtered. Usable DNA was measured by amplifying reference genes present in all nucleated cells, and TCRbeta template counts were normalized to that usable DNA to estimate T cell fraction. Repertoire TCRs were annotated as SARS-CoV-2-specific by exact matching of V gene, CDR3 amino acid sequence and J gene to a known reactive TCR set. The reference SARS-CoV-2 TCR set was derived from MIRA and filtered for enrichment in COVID-19-positive ImmuneCODE repertoires, a step that removed public or cross-reactive TCRs. Using the MIRA antigens, annotated TCRs were further analysed by specific ORF or by position within an ORF. Depth was the summed frequency of annotated unique rearrangements, while breadth was defined as annotated unique rearrangements over total unique productive rearrangements. Two-sided Wilcoxon rank-sum tests were used to compare TCR breadth between groups. The table comes from immuneACCESS by way of TCRdb, which keeps in-frame sequences with V and J called. Part of the clones is missing from these tables; in studies checked, under half for an unresolved V gene and the rest for unknown reasons. The DNA gave D and trimming, while V, J and clone size come from that table. For this sample the table gives roughly 300,000 clones, of which approximately 86% were detected only once. The ten largest account for about 10% of the sample.

The CDR3 numbers 13 residues from cysteine through phenylalanine. Of the read, only the CDR3 DNA is kept; its 39 bases are in frame from base 1. As encoded in the germline V gene, CDR1 is KGHDR while CDR2 is SFDVKD. The trim is 5 bases for V and 6 bases for J, with a gap of 12 bases between the germline ends. Per the publication, the treatment or condition label means: approximately 18 received Ad26.COV2.S at low or high dose, single or two shots; 5 received placebo; per-sample allocation not given. For vaccine and placebo recipients, repertoires were sequenced using samples collected on day 63 after the first injection. Between 29 July and 7 August 2020, Cohort 1b enrolled some 25 adults aged 18-55 years at one site in Boston, USA. Ad26.COV2.S was a replication-incompetent adenovirus type 26 vector expressing a prefusion-stabilized SARS-CoV-2 spike protein from the original Wuhan strain. The entry originates in a study of Ad26.COV2.S vaccination and SARS-CoV-2 variants listed by TCRdb under 2021. In the study overall: Vaccine-arm donors came from COV1001, a multicentre, randomized, double-blind, placebo-controlled phase I-IIa trial of Ad26.COV2.S in healthy adults. Dosing of Ad26.COV2.S was intramuscular, at either 5x10^10 or 1x10^11 viral particles, delivered as one shot or as two shots spaced 56 days apart. TCRbeta repertoire sequencing was used to assess the specificity and breadth of SARS-CoV-2-reactive T cell receptors after Ad26.COV2.S vaccination. A total of approximately 30 samples were included in the TCR-sequenced set, comprising about 20 Ad26.COV2.S vaccine recipients, 5 placebo recipients and 8 SARS-CoV-2 convalescent individuals. Trial participants were randomized into five groups of five, in which low-dose or high-dose Ad26.COV2.S was given once or twice, or placebo was given on both occasions. Throughout the experiments and outcome assessment, investigators stayed blinded to trial group allocation.

Points the paper makes about the study in general: Higher spike-specific TCR breadth was observed in Ad26.COV2.S recipients than in placebo recipients (P = 0.0014). The study was not powered for comparison of responses between vaccine doses or regimens. Substantial breadth of spike-specific CD8+ and CD4+ T cell responses was reported after vaccination. It was noted by the authors that total T cell responses may have been underestimated by the TCR breadth and depth analyses. Comparable non-spike TCR breadth was observed between vaccine and placebo recipients, consistent with only spike being contained in the vaccine.

This chain is built from TRBV24-1 and TRBJ1-2; possibly the D gene is TRBD1, per 6 matching bases. Sequenced here: peripheral blood, sampled in a trial of Ad26.COV2.S vaccine versus placebo. The receptor was isolated from a person aged 18-60 years who received the Ad26.COV2.S COVID-19 vaccine or a placebo. The DNA reads TGTGCCACCAGTGTAAGGGGGTCGGATGGCTACACCTTC. It translates to CATSVRGSDGYTF.